This T cell receptor (beta chain) was obtained from a study of blood T cell repertoires in COVID-19 (dated by TCRdb to 2020 to 2021). For the study in its entirety: Samples covering the acute and convalescent phases of COVID-19 were provided by collaborators in the United States, Italy and Spain. The material from the prospective study consisted of cDNA or gDNA derived from T cells, B-cell-depleted T cells, or PBMCs. Samples were obtained from the ongoing ImmuneRACE study (first 160 participants) and from 1,254 subjects provided by 6 global collaborators. The repertoires were made available in a free public database intended to serve as a resource for research on the immune response to SARS-CoV-2. Subjects who had been exposed to COVID-19, were actively infected with it, or had recovered from it provided the deeply sampled blood TCRbeta repertoires that made up the dataset. Where available, HLA class I and class II types were taken from metadata supplied by the sample provider and were not determined by assay-based typing. The sample metadata nearly always contained a de-identified subject ID, COVID-19 status, age in years and sex.

TCRbeta CDR3 regions were amplified from genomic DNA using the immunoSEQ Assay, a bias-controlled multiplex PCR. Per the authors' processing: The number of nucleated cells in each sample was estimated from the amplification of reference gene primers within the assay. To quantify the absolute abundance of each unique TCRbeta CDR3 rearrangement, sequence reads were collapsed and filtered. For each sample, productive Simpson clonality was calculated by taking the square root of Simpson's diversity index across productive rearrangements. Entries here come from immuneACCESS through TCRdb and include only in-frame sequences with V and J called. Some clones fail to appear in such tables; in the studies checked, an unresolved V gene covers under half of the shortfall, and the cause of the remainder is unknown. V and J calls and clone size come straight from that table; D and trimming were deduced from the DNA. The sample data list approximately 170,000 clones, and 70% to 85% of these were observed just once. The biggest ten clones account for around 11% of the sample.

From the cysteine through the phenylalanine, the CDR3 covers 14 amino acids. The read is trimmed to its CDR3 DNA, 42 bases read in frame from base 1. Relative to germline, V is 5 bases shorter and J is 0 bases shorter, with 9 bases between their ends. Sequences LNHDA (CDR1) and SQIVND (CDR2) are obtained from the germline V gene (reference sequence). The collaborating institutions used their own protocols to collect whole blood in K2EDTA tubes. For TCRbeta analysis, collaborators shipped samples in one of three forms: frozen whole blood, isolated PBMCs, or DNA extracted from either of those sample types. Remarks on this clone: Its antigen target is currently unknown. Base quality data are lacking; no much larger clone is found one base away.

What the research found in general, with its limitations: The amount of clinical and demographic metadata varied by source and participant and was provided uncurated.

Sequenced material: peripheral blood. The sequence is built from TRBV19 and TRBJ2-3, and possibly TRBD2, on 6 matching bases. This TCR came from a woman in her forties or fifties with acute or convalescent COVID-19. The DNA sequence reads TGTGCCAGTAGTTTTAGCGGAAGCACAGATACGCAGTATTTT. Translated, it reads CASSFSGSTDTQYF.